The sequence of this T cell receptor beta chain was determined in a study of blood T cell repertoires in COVID-19. The wider study: Some COVID-19 samples were acute and others convalescent; all came from the United States, Italy and Spain. The cDNA or gDNA used as material had been derived from T cells, B-cell-depleted T cells, or PBMCs.

Original processing notes: Reference gene primers were amplified, and this amplification served to estimate nucleated cell counts. TCRdb keeps only in-frame clones here, not all; method: immunoSEQ multiplex PCR. D and trimming come from the DNA, and the V and J calls and clone size come from that table. The data show about 98,000 clones, roughly 80% seen once. This CDR3 is built from 14 residues. CDR1 and CDR2 from the germline V gene are SGHTA and FQGTGA. Trimming removed 0 bases from V and 4 bases from J; junction bases left unmatched: 0. The clonotype originates from a man in his sixties with active or convalescent COVID-19. This chain uses TRBV7-3 with TRBJ1-1; 9 positions match TRBD1. Material for sequencing was peripheral blood. This CDR3 is CASSLTDRGTEAFF. CDR3 sequence (DNA): TGTGCCAGCAGCTTAACGGACAGGGGCACTGAAGCTTTCTTT.